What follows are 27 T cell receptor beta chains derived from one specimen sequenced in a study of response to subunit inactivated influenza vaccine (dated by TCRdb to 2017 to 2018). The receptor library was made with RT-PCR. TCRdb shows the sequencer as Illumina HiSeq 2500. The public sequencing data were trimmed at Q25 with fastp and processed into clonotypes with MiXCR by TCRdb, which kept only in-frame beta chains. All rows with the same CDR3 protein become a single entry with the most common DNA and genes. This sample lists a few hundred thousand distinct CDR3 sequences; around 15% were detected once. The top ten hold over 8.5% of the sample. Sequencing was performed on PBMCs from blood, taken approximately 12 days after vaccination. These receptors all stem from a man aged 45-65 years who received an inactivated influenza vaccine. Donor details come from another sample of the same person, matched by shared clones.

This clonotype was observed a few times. CDR3 region: CASSEFGDGGTQYF. The CDR3 nucleotides are TGTGCCAGCAGTGAATTCGGGGACGGAGGGACCCAGTACTTC. The J gene is TRBJ2-5, the V gene TRBV25-1, with D perhaps matching TRBD1 or TRBD2 (5 bases each). The germline V gene has CDR1 MGHDK and CDR2 SYGVNS. The CDR3 runs 14 residues. With 1 base removed from V and 7 bases from J, the gap between germline ends came to 13 bases.

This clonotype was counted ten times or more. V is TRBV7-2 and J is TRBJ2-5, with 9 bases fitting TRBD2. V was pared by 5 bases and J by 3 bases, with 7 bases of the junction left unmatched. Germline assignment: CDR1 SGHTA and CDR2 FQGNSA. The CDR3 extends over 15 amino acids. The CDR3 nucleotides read TGTGCCAGCAGCCCGGGACTAGCCGGCAAAGAGACCCAGTACTTC. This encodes CASSPGLAGKETQYF.

The chain's CDR3 is CSATLRAGGLSDTQYF. DNA of the CDR3: TGCAGTGCTACCTTAAGGGCGGGAGGGCTCTCAGATACGCAGTATTTT. The V gene is TRBV20-1, the J gene TRBJ2-3; 9 bases map to TRBD2. This CDR3 region has 16 residues. CDR1 and CDR2 (germline): DFQATT, SNEGSKA (reference sequence). V dropped 4 bases and J dropped 4; count of bases not matched to a gene: 12.

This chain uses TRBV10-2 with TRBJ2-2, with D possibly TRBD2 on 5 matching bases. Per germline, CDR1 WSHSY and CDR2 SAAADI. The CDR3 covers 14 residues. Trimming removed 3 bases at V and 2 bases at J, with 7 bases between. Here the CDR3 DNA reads TGCGCCAGCAGTGATGGAGGAAACACCGGGGAGCTGTTTTTT. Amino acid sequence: CASSDGGNTGELFF.

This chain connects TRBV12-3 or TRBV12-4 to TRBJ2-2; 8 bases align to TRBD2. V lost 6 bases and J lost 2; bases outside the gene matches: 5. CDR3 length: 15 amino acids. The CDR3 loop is CASRGLGKNTGELFF. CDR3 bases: TGTGCCAGCAGGGGACTAGGGAAAAACACCGGGGAGCTGTTTTTT.

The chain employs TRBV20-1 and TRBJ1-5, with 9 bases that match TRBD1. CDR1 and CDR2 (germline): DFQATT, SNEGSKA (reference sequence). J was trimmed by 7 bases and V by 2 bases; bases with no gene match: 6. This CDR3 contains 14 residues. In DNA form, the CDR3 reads TGCAGTGCTAGAACCGGGACAGGGTACCAGCCCCAGCATTTT. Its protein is CSARTGTGYQPQHF.

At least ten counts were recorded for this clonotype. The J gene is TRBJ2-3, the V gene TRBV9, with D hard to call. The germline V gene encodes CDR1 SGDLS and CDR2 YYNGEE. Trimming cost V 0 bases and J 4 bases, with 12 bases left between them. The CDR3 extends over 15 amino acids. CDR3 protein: CASSVVWGSADTQYF. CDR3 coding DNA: TGTGCCAGCAGCGTAGTTTGGGGAAGCGCAGATACGCAGTATTTT.

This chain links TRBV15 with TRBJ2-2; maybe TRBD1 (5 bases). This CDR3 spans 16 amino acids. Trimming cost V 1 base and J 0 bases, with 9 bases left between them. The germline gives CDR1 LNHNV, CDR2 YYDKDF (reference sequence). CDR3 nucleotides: TGTGCCACCAGCAGAGCCAGGGTTACGAACACCGGGGAGCTGTTTTTT. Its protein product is CATSRARVTNTGELFF.

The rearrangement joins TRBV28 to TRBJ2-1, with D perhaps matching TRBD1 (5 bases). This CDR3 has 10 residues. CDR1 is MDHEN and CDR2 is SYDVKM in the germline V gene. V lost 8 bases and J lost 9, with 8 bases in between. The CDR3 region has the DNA TGTGCCAGCGGCAGGGTTGAGCAGTTCTTC. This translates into CASGRVEQFF.

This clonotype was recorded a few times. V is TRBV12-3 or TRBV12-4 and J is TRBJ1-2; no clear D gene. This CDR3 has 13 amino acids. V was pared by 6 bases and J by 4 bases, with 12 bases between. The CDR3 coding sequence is TGTGCCAGCAGCCCTGGGATGCGCTATGGCTACACCTTC. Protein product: CASSPGMRYGYTF.

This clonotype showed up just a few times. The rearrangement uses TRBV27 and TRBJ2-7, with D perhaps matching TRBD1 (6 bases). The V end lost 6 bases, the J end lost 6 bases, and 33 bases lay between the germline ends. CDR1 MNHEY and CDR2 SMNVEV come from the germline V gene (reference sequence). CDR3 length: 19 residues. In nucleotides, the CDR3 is TGTGCCAGCAGCCGAAACCAGAACCCTCGGGACAAGCAGTCGGGCGAGCAGTACTTC. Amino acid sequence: CASSRNQNPRDKQSGEQYF.

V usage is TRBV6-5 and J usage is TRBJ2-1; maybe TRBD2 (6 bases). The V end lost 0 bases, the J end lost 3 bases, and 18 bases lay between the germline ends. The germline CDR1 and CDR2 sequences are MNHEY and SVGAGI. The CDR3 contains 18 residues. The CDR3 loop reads CASSYSPYPRENYNEQFF. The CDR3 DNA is TGTGCCAGCAGTTACTCGCCATACCCCCGGGAGAACTACAATGAGCAGTTCTTC.

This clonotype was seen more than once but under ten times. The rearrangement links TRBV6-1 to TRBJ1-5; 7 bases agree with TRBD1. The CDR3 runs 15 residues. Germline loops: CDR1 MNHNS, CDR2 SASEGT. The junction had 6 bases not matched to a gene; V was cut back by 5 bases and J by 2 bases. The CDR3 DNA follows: TGTGCCAGCAGTACAGGGGAGGTGGGCAATCAGCCCCAGCATTTT. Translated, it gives CASSTGEVGNQPQHF.

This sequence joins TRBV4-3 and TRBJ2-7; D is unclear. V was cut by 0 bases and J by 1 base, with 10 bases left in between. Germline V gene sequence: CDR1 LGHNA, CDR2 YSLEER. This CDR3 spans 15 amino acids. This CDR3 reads CASSQDMVRSYEQYF. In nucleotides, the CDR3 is TGCGCCAGCAGCCAAGATATGGTCAGATCCTACGAGCAGTACTTC.

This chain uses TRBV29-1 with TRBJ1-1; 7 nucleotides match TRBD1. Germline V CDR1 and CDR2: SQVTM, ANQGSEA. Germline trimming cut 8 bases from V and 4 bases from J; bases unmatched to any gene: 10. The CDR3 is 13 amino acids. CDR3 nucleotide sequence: TGCAGCTCATGGACAGGCGGCGGCACTGAAGCTTTCTTT. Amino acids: CSSWTGGGTEAFF.

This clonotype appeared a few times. The CDR3 loop is CASSLQGGLREQYF. The DNA for the CDR3 is TGTGCCAGCAGTTTGCAGGGAGGACTGCGGGAGCAGTACTTC. The chain is built from TRBV27 and TRBJ2-7; a possible D gene is TRBD2 (6 bases). Germline CDR1 reads MNHEY; CDR2 reads SMNVEV (reference sequence). The CDR3 contains 14 residues. With 3 bases removed from V and 7 bases from J, the gap between germline ends came to 16 bases.

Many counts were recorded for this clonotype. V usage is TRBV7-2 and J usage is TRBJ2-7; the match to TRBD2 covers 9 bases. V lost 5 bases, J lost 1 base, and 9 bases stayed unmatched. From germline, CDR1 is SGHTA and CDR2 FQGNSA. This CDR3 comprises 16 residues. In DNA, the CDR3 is TGTGCCAGCAGCCCCCTAGGCGGGAGGGTGTCCTACGAGCAGTACTTC. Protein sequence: CASSPLGGRVSYEQYF.

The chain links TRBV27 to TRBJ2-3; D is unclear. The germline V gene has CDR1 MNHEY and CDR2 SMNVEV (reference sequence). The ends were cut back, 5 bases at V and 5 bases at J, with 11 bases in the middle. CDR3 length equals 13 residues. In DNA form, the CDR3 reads TGTGCCAGCAGTCTACCCTTCCTAGATACGCAGTATTTT. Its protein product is CASSLPFLDTQYF.

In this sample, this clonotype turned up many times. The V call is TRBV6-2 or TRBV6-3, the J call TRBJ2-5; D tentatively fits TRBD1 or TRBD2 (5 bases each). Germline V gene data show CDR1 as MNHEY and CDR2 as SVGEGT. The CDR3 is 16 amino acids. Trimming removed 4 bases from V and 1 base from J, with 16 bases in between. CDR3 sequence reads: CASSWDRKDLQETQYF. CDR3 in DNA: TGTGCCAGCAGTTGGGACCGCAAAGACCTCCAAGAGACCCAGTACTTC.

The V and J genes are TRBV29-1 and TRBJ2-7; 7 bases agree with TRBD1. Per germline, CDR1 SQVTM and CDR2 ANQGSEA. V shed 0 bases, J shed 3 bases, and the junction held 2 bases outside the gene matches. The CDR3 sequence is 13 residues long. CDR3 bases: TGCAGCGTTGAAGATCACAGGGGCTACGAGCAGTACTTC. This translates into CSVEDHRGYEQYF.

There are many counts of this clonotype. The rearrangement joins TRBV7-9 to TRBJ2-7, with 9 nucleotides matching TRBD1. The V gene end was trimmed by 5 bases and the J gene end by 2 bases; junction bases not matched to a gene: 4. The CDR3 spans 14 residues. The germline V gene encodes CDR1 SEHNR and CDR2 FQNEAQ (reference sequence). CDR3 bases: TGTGCCAGCAGCATAGGACAGGGGACCTACGAGCAGTACTTC. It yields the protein CASSIGQGTYEQYF.

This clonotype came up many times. The chain's CDR3 is CATSDEGLPQGGYTF. CDR3 nucleotide sequence: TGTGCCACCAGTGATGAGGGACTGCCGCAGGGAGGCTACACCTTC. This chain uses TRBV24-1 with TRBJ1-2, with D possibly being TRBD1 (5 bases). Trimming removed 3 bases from V and 8 bases from J, with 18 bases in between. The germline CDR1 and CDR2 sequences are KGHDR and SFDVKD. The CDR3 loop spans 15 amino acids.

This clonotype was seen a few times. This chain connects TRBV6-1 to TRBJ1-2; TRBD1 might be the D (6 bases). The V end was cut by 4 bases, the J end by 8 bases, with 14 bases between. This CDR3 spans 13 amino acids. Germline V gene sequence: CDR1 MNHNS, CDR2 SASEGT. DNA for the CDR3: TGTGCCAGCAGTGCTCGGGGGGCAAGAGGCTACACCTTC. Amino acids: CASSARGARGYTF.

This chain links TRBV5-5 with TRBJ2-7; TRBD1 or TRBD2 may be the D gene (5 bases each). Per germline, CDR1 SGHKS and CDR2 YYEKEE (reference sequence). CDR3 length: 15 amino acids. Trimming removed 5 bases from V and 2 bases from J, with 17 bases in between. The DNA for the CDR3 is TGTGCCAGCAGGTTCGGGACGTACAAACCCTACGAGCAGTACTTC. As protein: CASRFGTYKPYEQYF.

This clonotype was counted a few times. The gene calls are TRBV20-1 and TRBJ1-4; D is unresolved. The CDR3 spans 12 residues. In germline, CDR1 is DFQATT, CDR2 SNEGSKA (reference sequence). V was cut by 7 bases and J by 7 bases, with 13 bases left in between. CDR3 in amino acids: CSVDGRSEKLFF. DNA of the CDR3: TGCAGTGTCGATGGGCGCTCTGAAAAACTGTTTTTT.

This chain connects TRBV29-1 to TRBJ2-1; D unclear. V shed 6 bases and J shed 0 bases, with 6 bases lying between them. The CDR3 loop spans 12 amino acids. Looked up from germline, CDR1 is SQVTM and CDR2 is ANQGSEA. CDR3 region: CSVLGSYNEQFF. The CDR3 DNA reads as TGCAGCGTCCTAGGCTCCTACAATGAGCAGTTCTTC.

CDR3 protein: CSVEGTGEGYEQYF. The CDR3 coding sequence is TGCAGCGTTGAAGGCACCGGGGAGGGATACGAGCAGTACTTC. The chain couples TRBV29-1 to TRBJ2-7; 7 nucleotides match TRBD2. Germline trimming cut 1 base from V and 4 bases from J; bases unmatched to any gene: 7. Germline V gene data show CDR1 as SQVTM and CDR2 as ANQGSEA. The CDR3 spans 14 residues.